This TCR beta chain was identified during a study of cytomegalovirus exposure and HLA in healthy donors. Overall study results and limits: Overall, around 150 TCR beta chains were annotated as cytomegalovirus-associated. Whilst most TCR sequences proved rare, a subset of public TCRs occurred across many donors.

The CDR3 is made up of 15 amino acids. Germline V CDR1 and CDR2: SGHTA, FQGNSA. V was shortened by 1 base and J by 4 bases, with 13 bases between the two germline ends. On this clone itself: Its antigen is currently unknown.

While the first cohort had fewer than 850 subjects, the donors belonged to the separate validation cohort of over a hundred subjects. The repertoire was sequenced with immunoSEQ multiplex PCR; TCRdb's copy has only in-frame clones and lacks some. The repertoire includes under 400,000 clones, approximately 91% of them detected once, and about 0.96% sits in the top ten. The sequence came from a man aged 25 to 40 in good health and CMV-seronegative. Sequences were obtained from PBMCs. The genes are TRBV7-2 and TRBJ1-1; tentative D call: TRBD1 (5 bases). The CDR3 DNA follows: TGTGCCAGCAGCTTAGTCCAGGGATTTTCCACTGAAGCTTTCTTT. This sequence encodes CASSLVQGFSTEAFF.